The 10 T cell receptor beta chains reported below all come from one sample, sequenced in a study of Graves' ophthalmopathy and Graves' hyperthyroidism. The sequenced template was RNA, covering the TCR beta CDR3 region. First-round RT-PCR with HTBI primers preceded a second-round multiplex PCR. TCRdb reanalysed the multiplex PCR reads using MiXCR and keeps one entry per CDR3 protein. The data hold 200,000 to 250,000 distinct CDR3 sequences, with around 30% observed a single time. The specimen was peripheral blood. These receptors came from a man aged 45 to 65 with Graves' ophthalmopathy.

The chain couples TRBV19 to TRBJ1-2; a possible D gene is TRBD1 (5 bases). CDR1 and CDR2 (germline): LNHDA, SQIVND (reference sequence). This CDR3 has 13 amino acids. V lost 7 bases, J lost 6 bases, and 15 bases lay in between. For the CDR3, the DNA is TGTGCCAGTACCCCGGGACGGTACCATGGCTACACCTTC. It is translated as CASTPGRYHGYTF.

By share, this clonotype ranks as medium-sized (0.01 to 0.1%). The chain has TRBV28 and TRBJ2-7; D remains unclear. Trimming took 8 bases from V and 2 from J, leaving 16 bases between them. Germline lookup yields CDR1 MDHEN and CDR2 SYDVKM. The CDR3 has 14 amino acids. The CDR3 sequence: CASLSRKRAYEQYF. In nucleotides, the CDR3 is TGTGCCAGCCTATCTCGGAAAAGGGCCTACGAGCAGTACTTC.

The rearrangement links TRBV6-1 to TRBJ1-6; D unclear. V dropped 1 base and J dropped 13 bases, with 14 bases sitting between them. This CDR3 is 14 amino acids long. The germline V gene has CDR1 MNHNS and CDR2 SASEGT. CDR3 coding DNA: TGTGCCAGCAGTGAAGTGACCGTCCAGCGGCCCCTCCACTTT. Its translation is CASSEVTVQRPLHF.

This clonotype showed up many times. The gene calls are TRBV20-1 and TRBJ1-5; D possibly corresponds to TRBD1 (5 bases). Per the germline V gene, CDR1 is DFQATT and CDR2 is SNEGSKA (reference sequence). Deletions cut 5 bases from V and 5 bases from J, with 16 bases between. This CDR3 contains 14 residues. DNA of the CDR3: TGCAGTGCTGGGGGAGGGAAAGGGGATCAGCCCCAGCATTTT. Amino acids: CSAGGGKGDQPQHF.

J is TRBJ2-7 and V is TRBV6-5; unclear D gene. CDR1 MNHEY and CDR2 SVGAGI come from the germline V gene. There are 14 residues in the CDR3. The V and J ends lost 0 bases and 4 bases respectively, with 10 bases between them. Here the CDR3 reads CASSYSTHTYEQYF. The CDR3 DNA is TGTGCCAGCAGTTACTCGACCCACACGTACGAGCAGTACTTC.

The CDR3: CARIDREETQYF. CDR3 nucleotides: TGTGCCAGGATCGACAGGGAGGAGACCCAGTACTTC. The chain uses TRBV6-1 and TRBJ2-5; TRBD1 agrees at 7 bases. V was clipped by 9 bases and J by 5 bases; unmatched bases: 6. The CDR3 is 12 residues long. CDR1 and CDR2 (germline): MNHNS, SASEGT.

This clonotype was observed many times. The chain carries TRBV12-3 or TRBV12-4 and TRBJ2-2; D unresolved. The CDR3 has 14 residues. Trimming took off 3 bases at V and 6 bases at J, with 11 bases between the two ends. The CDR3: CASSFFGGSGELFF. CDR3 DNA sequence: TGTGCCAGCAGTTTCTTTGGCGGATCCGGGGAGCTGTTTTTT.

The chain links TRBV2 to TRBJ2-5; 11 nucleotides align to TRBD2. The ends lost 4 bases at V and 7 bases at J; junction bases unmatched: 11. The CDR3 has 16 amino acids. Germline assignment: CDR1 SNHLY and CDR2 FYNNEI. This chain's CDR3 is CASSATGLAAASTQYF. CDR3 sequence (DNA): TGTGCCAGCAGTGCCACGGGACTAGCGGCCGCTTCGACCCAGTACTTC.

This clonotype was observed many times. This chain connects TRBV6-2 or TRBV6-3 to TRBJ2-7; D possibly uses TRBD1 or TRBD2 (7 bases each). V shed 8 bases and J shed 2 bases, with 13 bases lying between them. The CDR3 totals 13 residues. The V gene's germline CDR1 is MNHEY and CDR2 SVGEGT. CDR3 amino acids: CASGRDRTYEQYF. In nucleotides, the CDR3 is TGTGCCAGCGGGAGGGACAGAACCTACGAGCAGTACTTC.

This clonotype was recorded many times. V and J are TRBV12-3 or TRBV12-4 and TRBJ2-2; no reliable D call. The CDR3 sequence is 12 residues long. With 6 bases removed from V and 3 bases from J, the gap between germline ends came to 5 bases. The CDR3 nucleotides are TGTGCCAGCAGCGATGACACCGGGGAGCTGTTTTTT. This gives the protein CASSDDTGELFF.